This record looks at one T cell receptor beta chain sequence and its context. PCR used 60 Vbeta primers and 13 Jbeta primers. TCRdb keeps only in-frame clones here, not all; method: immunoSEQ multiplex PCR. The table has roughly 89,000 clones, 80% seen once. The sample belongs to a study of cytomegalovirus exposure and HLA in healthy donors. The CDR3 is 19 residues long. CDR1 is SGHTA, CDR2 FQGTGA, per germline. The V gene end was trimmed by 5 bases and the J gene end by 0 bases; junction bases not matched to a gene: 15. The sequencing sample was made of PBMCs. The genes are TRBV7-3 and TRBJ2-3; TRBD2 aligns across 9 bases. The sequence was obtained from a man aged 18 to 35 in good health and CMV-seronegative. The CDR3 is CASSGRGSGGPRSTDTQYF. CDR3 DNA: TGTGCCAGCAGCGGGCGGGGTAGCGGGGGACCTAGAAGCACAGATACGCAGTATTTT. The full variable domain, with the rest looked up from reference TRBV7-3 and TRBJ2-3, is GAGVSQTPSNKVTEKGKYVELRCDPISGHTALYWYRQSLGQGPEFLIYFQGTGAADDSGLPNDRFFAVRPEGSVSTLKIQRTERGDSAVYLCASSGRGSGGPRSTDTQYFGPGTRLTVL.